The 22 T cell receptor beta chains given below trace back to one sample, sequenced in a study of blood T cells in healthy people across ages. The second PCR ran roughly 6 to 12 cycles with a sample-barcoded 5' primer and J-beta primers. MiXCR, applied by TCRdb to the 5' RACE reads, yields one record per CDR3 protein. Altogether roughly 640,000 distinct CDR3 sequences are present, approximately 30% being singletons, with the ten largest covering about a sixth. Sequencing was performed on blood. The receptors were sampled from a woman older than 75 in good health.

This clonotype has just a few counts. This chain links TRBV7-6 with TRBJ1-1; D might be TRBD1 (5 bases). With 5 bases removed from V and 0 bases from J, the gap between germline ends came to 19 bases. This CDR3 comprises 17 residues. Looked up from germline, CDR1 is SGHVS and CDR2 is FNYEAQ. The CDR3: CASSPPGWGTMNTEAFF. The CDR3 bases are TGTGCCAGCAGCCCCCCCGGATGGGGGACCATGAACACTGAAGCTTTCTTT. The variable domain in full, with the rest retrieved from reference TRBV7-6 and TRBJ1-1, is GAGVSQSPRYKVTKRGQDVALRCDPISGHVSLYWYRQALGQGPEFLTYFNYEAQQDKSGLPNDRFSAERPEGSISTLTIQRTEQRDSAMYRCASSPPGWGTMNTEAFFGQGTRLTVV.

The chain is built from TRBV21-1 and TRBJ1-1; the table gives TRBD1 as D, unverified against the DNA. TRBV21-1 is recorded as a pseudogene. The CDR3 length is 19 residues. The CDR3 is CASRTQRDRVRGVRTEAFF. The DNA of the CDR3 is TGTGCCAGCAGGACCCAACGGGACAGGGTTAGAGGAGTAAGAACTGAAGCTTTCTTT.

This clonotype was counted many times. The chain is built from TRBV10-3 and TRBJ1-6; 8 bases line up with TRBD1. V gave up 3 bases and J gave up 8 bases; unmatched junction bases: 6. The CDR3 contains 15 residues. CDR1 is ENHRY, CDR2 SYGVKD, per germline. CDR3 amino acids: CAISDLETGDSPLHF. The CDR3 region has the DNA TGTGCCATCAGTGATTTGGAGACAGGGGATTCACCCCTCCACTTT.

This clonotype has ten or more counts. The chain carries TRBV7-2 and TRBJ2-5; 15 nucleotides line up with TRBD2. J gave up 5 bases and V 5 bases, and 6 bases lay outside the gene matches. The CDR3 loop spans 16 amino acids. Germline V gene data show CDR1 as SGHTA and CDR2 as FQGNSA. CDR3 sequence: CASSQGLAGGQETQYF. The CDR3 region has the DNA TGTGCCAGCAGCCAGGGACTAGCGGGGGGACAGGAGACCCAGTACTTC.

With regard to this clonotype: This clone may be a read error of a much larger clone one base away. The chain carries TRBV5-6 and TRBJ1-2; 12 nucleotides line up with TRBD1. The CDR3 is 17 amino acids. V was clipped by 4 bases and J by 3 bases; unmatched bases: 10. Looked up from germline, CDR1 is SGHDT and CDR2 is YYEEEE. For the CDR3, the DNA is TGTGCCAGCAGCCCCGGGACAGGGGGCTTCCCCGACTATGGCTACACCTTC. It encodes CASSPGTGGFPDYGYTF.

This chain uses TRBV30 with TRBJ1-5, with D tentatively TRBD1 (5 bases). Germline assignment: CDR1 GTSNPN and CDR2 SVGIG (reference sequence). V lost 5 bases and J 0 bases, leaving 11 bases between the germline ends. The CDR3 consists of 14 residues. The DNA for the CDR3 is TGTGCCTGGCCGGATGGGGGTAGCAATCAGCCCCAGCATTTT. Translation: CAWPDGGSNQPQHF.

The V call is TRBV20-1, the J call TRBJ1-1; no definite D call. The CDR3 loop spans 12 amino acids. Per germline, CDR1 DFQATT and CDR2 SNEGSKA (reference sequence). V dropped 6 bases and J dropped 1 base, with 9 bases sitting between them. The CDR3 nucleotides are TGCAGTGCCCTTCTGGGGAACACTGAAGCTTTCTTT. Protein product: CSALLGNTEAFF.

J is TRBJ2-3 and V is TRBV21-1; whether TRBD1, the table's D call, matches the DNA was not checked. TRBV21-1 is described as a pseudogene. This CDR3 is built from 19 residues. This chain's CDR3 is CASSTQTGTEQSSTDTQYF. The DNA of the CDR3 is TGTGCCAGCAGCACCCAAACCGGGACAGAACAGTCTAGCACAGATACGCAGTATTTT.

This clonotype has ten or more counts. This rearrangement joins TRBV3-1 to TRBJ2-3, with D perhaps matching TRBD1 (5 bases). V lost 4 bases to trimming and J lost 6 bases, with 20 bases between them. Germline assignment: CDR1 LGHDT and CDR2 YNNKEL (reference sequence). The CDR3 has 16 amino acids. CDR3 amino acids: CASSLQMGHSGDTQYF. The CDR3 DNA sequence: TGTGCCAGCAGCCTCCAGATGGGCCACTCAGGGGATACGCAGTATTTT.

This clonotype was detected ten times or more. The chain couples TRBV6-5 to TRBJ1-6, with TRBD1 matching over 10 bases. V dropped 8 bases and J dropped 7; count of bases not matched to a gene: 5. Germline CDR1 reads MNHEY; CDR2 reads SVGAGI. The CDR3 runs to 14 residues. The CDR3 loop reads CASLDRGQNSPLHF. The CDR3, as DNA: TGTGCCAGCCTAGACAGGGGGCAAAATTCACCCCTCCACTTT.

This chain joins TRBV2 and TRBJ2-3, with no clear D. CDR3 length: 13 amino acids. CDR1 is SNHLY and CDR2 is FYNNEI in the germline V gene. Deletions cut 3 bases from V and 2 bases from J, with 6 bases between. Here the CDR3 reads CASSDSLTDTQYF. The CDR3 DNA sequence: TGTGCCAGCAGTGACAGCCTCACAGATACGCAGTATTTT.

This clonotype turned up a few times. CDR3 sequence (DNA): TGTGCCAGCAGTTTGAGAGGATTCGGCTACACCTTC. This translates into CASSLRGFGYTF. The chain has TRBV28 and TRBJ1-2; D is unclear. The germline CDR1 and CDR2 sequences are MDHEN and SYDVKM. The V end lost 3 bases, the J end lost 8 bases, and 10 bases lay between the germline ends. This CDR3 has 12 amino acids.

The CDR3 sequence: CASSHQVRATEAFF. The CDR3 nucleotides read TGTGCCAGCAGCCATCAGGTCAGGGCCACTGAAGCTTTCTTT. The chain couples TRBV3-1 to TRBJ1-1, with D possibly being TRBD1 (5 bases). This CDR3 has 14 amino acids. Germline CDR1 reads LGHDT; CDR2 reads YNNKEL (reference sequence). Trimming removed 3 bases at V and 4 bases at J, with 12 bases between. Full variable domain (rest looked up from reference TRBV3-1 and TRBJ1-1): DTAVSQTPKYLVTQMGNDKSIKCEQNLGHDTMYWYKQDSKKFLKIMFSYNNKELIINETVPNRFSPKSPDKAHLNLHINSLELGDSAVYFCASSHQVRATEAFFGQGTRLTVV.

This clonotype has a count of ten or more. The J gene is TRBJ2-3, the V gene TRBV3-1; 7 nucleotides line up with TRBD2. Germline values: CDR1 LGHDT, CDR2 YNNKEL (reference sequence). CDR3 length: 16 residues. Germline trimming cut 0 bases from V and 2 bases from J; bases unmatched to any gene: 5. CDR3 loop: CASSQDAAGNTDTQYF. The CDR3 nucleotides read TGTGCCAGCAGCCAAGACGCAGCGGGGAACACAGATACGCAGTATTTT.

This chain links TRBV7-2 with TRBJ2-1; D not certain. The CDR3 is 13 amino acids. The germline V gene has CDR1 SGHTA and CDR2 FQGNSA. V lost 5 bases, J lost 8 bases, and 13 bases lay in between. CDR3 in DNA: TGTGCCAGCAGCCTACCGGGCCCCGATGAGCAGTTCTTC. Protein product: CASSLPGPDEQFF.

This clonotype has ten or more counts. This sequence joins TRBV7-3 and TRBJ2-5, with 8 bases fitting TRBD1. The CDR3 runs to 16 residues. V shed 1 base and J 4 bases; nucleotides not matched to a gene: 8. In germline, CDR1 is SGHTA, CDR2 FQGTGA. The CDR3 DNA sequence: TGTGCCAGCAGCTTAAACGGCAGGGGGCGTGGAGAGACCCAGTACTTC. Its translation is CASSLNGRGRGETQYF.

This clonotype was counted once. CDR3 bases: TGTGCCAGCAGCTTAGTCGGGACAGGGGGGAAAGAGCAGTACTTC. It is translated as CASSLVGTGGKEQYF. V usage is TRBV7-2 and J usage is TRBJ2-5; 11 positions agree with TRBD1. From germline, CDR1 is SGHTA and CDR2 FQGNSA. There are 15 residues in the CDR3. Trimming cost V 1 base and J 11 bases; bases outside gene matches: 9.

This clonotype was picked up a small number of times. CDR3 in amino acids: CAISGLISGGSSHNEQFF. DNA for the CDR3: TGTGCCATCAGTGGGCTAATTAGCGGGGGAAGCTCGCACAATGAGCAGTTCTTC. The V gene is TRBV10-3, the J gene TRBJ2-1; 9 nucleotides line up with TRBD2. CDR1 and CDR2 from the germline V gene are ENHRY and SYGVKD. Trimming cost V 4 bases and J 5 bases; bases outside gene matches: 15. This CDR3 has 18 amino acids.

Details on this clonotype: A read error is possible here, since a much larger clone lies one base away. The V and J genes are TRBV24-1 and TRBJ2-7; D might be TRBD1 or TRBD2, each matching 5 bases. V shed 7 bases and J shed 7 bases, with 13 bases lying between them. From germline, CDR1 is KGHDR and CDR2 SFDVKD. This CDR3 is 12 amino acids long. The CDR3 DNA reads as TGTGCCACCAGGGGGGTAATTGATGAGCAGTACTTC. Translated, it gives CATRGVIDEQYF.

There are many counts of this clonotype. The V gene is TRBV27, the J gene TRBJ1-4; D gene unclear. The germline CDR1 and CDR2 sequences are MNHEY and SMNVEV (reference sequence). Deletions cut 6 bases from V and 0 bases from J, with 11 bases between. The CDR3 runs to 15 residues. The CDR3 DNA reads as TGTGCCAGCAGCCCCGGGTTATCAACTAATGAAAAACTGTTTTTT. This translates into CASSPGLSTNEKLFF.

The chain is built from TRBV20-1 and TRBJ2-5; D is perhaps TRBD2 (7 bases). The V end lost 6 bases, the J end lost 4 bases, and 21 bases lay between the germline ends. CDR1 is DFQATT, CDR2 SNEGSKA, per germline (reference sequence). The CDR3 consists of 15 residues. The CDR3 reads CSAEPLARGPETQYF. The CDR3, as DNA: TGCAGTGCAGAACCACTAGCGCGGGGGCCAGAGACCCAGTACTTC.

In regard to this clonotype: The junction does not match germline at one end; this may be a read error. V is TRBV6-2 or TRBV6-3 and J is TRBJ2-7, with 7 bases aligning to TRBD1. The CDR3 spans 13 residues. From germline, CDR1 is MNHEY and CDR2 SVGEGT. CDR3 nucleotide sequence: TGTGCCAGGGGGACAGCGACGTCCTATGAGCAGTACTTC. Residues: CARGTATSYEQYF.